Detailed here is one T cell receptor beta chain. There is no known antigen for this receptor. The record has no base qualities; no much larger clone is one base away. The library came from the immunoSEQ multiplex PCR assay. A mixture of 60 forward primers for TCR Vbeta segments and 13 reverse primers for TCR Jbeta segments was used in the multiplex PCR. Amplification of the CDR3 region of rearranged TCR beta genes was performed with a multiplex PCR assay on genomic DNA. The Illumina HiSeq System was used to sequence the amplified TCR beta libraries as 87-base-pair reads. The original pipeline was this. Across the 600 to 700 repertoires, a later analysis counted around 80 million unique TCR beta chains, around 11 million of which were shared by at least two donors. A nearest-neighbor algorithm error-corrected the raw reads and collapsed the reads into unique sequences, merging closely related sequences to remove PCR and sequencing errors. CDR3 sequences were aligned to IMGT reference sequences to assign V, D and J gene segments. Each retained sequence needed at least a six-nucleotide match to both a V gene segment and a J gene segment. Rearrangements were classified as productive when the CDR3 lacked stop codons and remained in frame with V and J, and all other rearrangements were classified as non-productive. CDR3 was defined by IMGT convention, running from the second conserved V-encoded cysteine to the conserved J-encoded phenylalanine. Sequences without an unambiguous match to a single V gene segment were excluded from the earlier analysis of 450 to 750 of the donors. An earlier analysis of a few hundred of the donors classified V segments as functional when productive rearrangements were above 56.7% and as segregating when the standard deviation between donors was above 5%. A statistical classification framework was built to diagnose cytomegalovirus status from the catalog of TCR beta chain sequences. In a later analysis, V and J genes were assigned by comparing TCR nucleotide sequences against IMGT/GENE-DB human TR gene sequences. A later analysis assigned CDR3 sequences and most-parsimonious VDJ recombination scenarios with the TCRdist pipeline. In a later analysis, each TCR beta chain was defined by its CDR3 amino acid sequence together with its V-gene family, and reads lacking a unique V-gene family were excluded. A later analysis removed 550 to 700 highly shared, low-generation-probability nucleotide sequences to deal with suspected cross-contamination and a sequencing artifact. For each public chain, a later analysis derived a clonal expansion index from normalized ranks of inferred template counts within each repertoire. In a later analysis, generation probabilities were computed using a VDJ recombination model fitted to out-of-frame rearrangements, and the results were checked against IGoR. In a later analysis, hypergeometric tests were used to score TCR-TCR, TCR-HLA and TCR-CMV co-occurrence, with a repertoire-size bias correction applied to TCR pairs. A later analysis estimated false discovery rates by permuting HLA or CMV assignments 20 times. In a later analysis, co-occurring TCRs were grouped using DBSCAN, with TCRdist sequence similarity added in when clustering inside HLA-allele-positive subsets. Repertoires with fewer than 30,000 or more than 120,000 public chains were left out of co-occurrence clustering, as were five repertoires with anomalous nucleotide sharing. TCRdb's version of the immuneACCESS table is confined to in-frame rearrangements and falls short of the full clone set. An unresolved V gene accounts for under half of the shortfall where checked; the remainder is of unknown origin. V, J and clone size are those of that table, while D and trimming were read from the DNA. Here the sample has about 130,000 clones; roughly 85% occur a single time. The ten biggest clones cover about 6.8% of the sample.

The cohort consisted of 666 healthy bone marrow donors. Cohort members were all nominally healthy when sampled, although unrecorded immune exposures were likely present. The donor was CMV seropositive and was included in the group of 250 to 300 seropositive cohort members. Every donor gave a peripheral blood sample, and the peripheral blood mononuclear cells from that sample were used for TCR beta sequencing. The Qiagen DNeasy Blood Extraction Kit was used to extract genomic DNA from the blood cell samples. The record originates from a study of cytomegalovirus exposure and HLA in healthy donors (dated by TCRdb to about 2017). Regarding the research as a whole: An earlier analysis of several hundred of the donors reported approximately 300 Gb of sequence data and approximately 120 million unique TCR beta sequences obtained from around 180 million T cells. An early release covering over 500 HLA-typed donors comprised 250 to 350 gigabases of sequencing data and around 86 million unique TCR sequences. Of the approximately 370 genotyped donors, 70% to 90% were placed in the genetic ancestry cluster associated with self-reported Caucasian donors. The aim of the study was to test whether cataloging public T cell receptors could identify signatures of past pathogen exposure. The study profiled the T cell repertoires of hundreds of subjects by immunosequencing and related them to cytomegalovirus serostatus. In addition to the first cohort of 650 to 800 subjects, a separate validation cohort of approximately 130 different subjects was used. The study combined high-throughput TCR immunosequencing, statistical association of individual TCRs with disease status, and machine learning to predict cytomegalovirus infection status. A later analysis re-analyzed previously published TCR beta repertoires from several hundred donors and added high-resolution HLA genotyping to study TCR occurrence patterns. In the later analysis, no new phenotypic data were used to find candidate immune exposures; instead, reliance was placed on TCR beta sequences and their occurrence across donors. In an earlier analysis of 500 to 650 of the donors, high-throughput TCR beta sequencing was used to judge whether each TCR beta V gene segment behaved as functional or pseudogenic. Donor age, sex, ethnicity and CMV serostatus were compiled together with the repertoire data. Genome-wide SNP genotypes for about 55% of the roughly 670 donors were used in a later genetic analysis, which treated that subset as a discovery cohort. All discovery cohort repertoires had been generated on a single sequencing platform. Both class I and class II loci were covered by HLA typing, at four-digit resolution. Typing coverage differed by locus: A, B, C, DRB1 and DQB1 were typed in about 629-630 donors, DQA1 in 500 to 550, DPA1 in 600 to 610, and DPB1 in just under 490. About five DR-DQ haplotypes were handled as single units for association and clustering because linkage in the cohort was strong. Across approximately 400 genotyped donors of the cohort, an average of about 220,000 unique TCR beta nucleotide sequences per donor were sequenced, and roughly a sixth of those sequences were non-productive. On the study overall, not on this receptor specifically: In an earlier analysis of 587 of the donors, most TCR beta V segments appeared in productive rearrangements about 87% or about 30% of the time, broadly matching IMGT annotations. A total of 150 or so TCR beta chains were listed by the study as associated with cytomegalovirus. A later analysis found that HLA-associated TCR beta chains were more clonally expanded and had lower generation probabilities than equally common non-associated chains. A later analysis reported that several top co-occurrence clusters appeared linked to parvovirus B19, influenza, CMV and Epstein-Barr virus. Linkage disequilibrium might explain the correlated functional status among segregating V segments, but an unknown experimental factor could not be ruled out. It was suggested by the authors that the approach could potentially be generalized to other disease states and immunological phenotypes. In vitro tests confirmed that a few of the cytomegalovirus-associated TCR beta chains recognize cytomegalovirus antigens. Because HLA typing was unavailable for some donors at each locus, only the typed subset was used in association tests. CMV serostatus was the only immune exposure information available for the cohort. Some IMGT-functional V segments, including TRBV6-2 and TRBV6-3, could not be distinguished by the 87-base-pair reads and were therefore excluded. Because counts were too low, seventeen rarely observed V segments, including chromosome 9 orphons, were excluded from the earlier analysis of 587 of the donors. In this cohort, only TCR beta chains were sequenced, and detectable features were limited by the absence of alpha or paired-chain data. A further reported finding was that TCR beta sequences accurately predicted the HLA-A and HLA-B alleles for most subjects in the first cohort. An association between a missense DCLRE1C variant and V-gene and J-gene trimming of TCR beta chains was found in a later genetic analysis and replicated in an independent cohort. Most TCR sequences were observed very rarely across donors, whereas some public TCRs were present in many individuals. A cluster of highly shared sequence variants was judged likely to be a technical artifact of the sequencing pipeline. In a later analysis, the rate of TCR association differed among HLA loci, with DRB1 alleles having the most associated TCRs and HLA-C alleles having the fewest. In a later analysis, around 15,000 TCR beta sequences were associated with specific HLA alleles at a false discovery rate of 0.05. Sequencing depth was assumed to be roughly uniform across donors in the presence/absence analyses, though that assumption may not hold. Most CMV-associated TCR beta chains appeared to be HLA-restricted in a later analysis, and the HLA associations seemed to be driven largely by CMV exposure. The classifier was reported to diagnose cytomegalovirus status with high specificity and sensitivity in both the original and validation cohorts. In a later genetic analysis, fewer N-insertions in productive TCRs were reported among donors in an Asian-associated ancestry cluster than the roughly 700-donor mean. Assigning TCR associations to individual alleles was difficult when HLA alleles, especially DR and DQ, strongly co-occurred.

The germline V gene provides CDR1 SNHLY and CDR2 FYNNEI. Compared with germline, V lacks 1 base and J lacks 7 bases; bases without a gene match: 8. Measured from the cysteine to the phenylalanine, the CDR3 is 15 residues long. Only the CDR3 portion is preserved as DNA: 45 bases, with reading frame beginning at the first base. The specimen sequenced was PBMCs. The sequence links TRBV2 to TRBJ2-7, with 9 bases in between that match TRBD2. The TCR originated in a man between 40 and 49 years old in good health and CMV-seropositive. The CDR3 reads CASSEDEAGGEEQYF. The DNA reads as follows: TGTGCCAGCAGTGAAGACGAAGCGGGAGGCGAAGAGCAGTACTTC.